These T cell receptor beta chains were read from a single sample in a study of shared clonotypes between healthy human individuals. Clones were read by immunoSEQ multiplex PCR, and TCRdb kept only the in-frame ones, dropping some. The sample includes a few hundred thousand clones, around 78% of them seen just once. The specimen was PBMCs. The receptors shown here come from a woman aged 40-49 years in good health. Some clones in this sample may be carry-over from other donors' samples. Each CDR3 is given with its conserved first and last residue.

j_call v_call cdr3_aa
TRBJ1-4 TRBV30 CAWSLRVGEKLFF
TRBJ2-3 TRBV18 CASSPGPTTDTQYF
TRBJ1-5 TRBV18 CASSPRAGSGNQPQHF
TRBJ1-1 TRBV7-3 CASTVTQGRLGTEAFF
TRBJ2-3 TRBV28 CASSRIKAGTDTQYF
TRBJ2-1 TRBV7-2 CASSLAAGTHEQFF
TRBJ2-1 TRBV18 CASSQTGAGDEQFF
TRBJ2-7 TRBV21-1 CASSPARTGSYEQYF
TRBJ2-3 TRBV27 CASSAMSDTQYF
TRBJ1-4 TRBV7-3 CASSLGPDEKLFF
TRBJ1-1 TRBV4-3 CASSQVGLTEAFF